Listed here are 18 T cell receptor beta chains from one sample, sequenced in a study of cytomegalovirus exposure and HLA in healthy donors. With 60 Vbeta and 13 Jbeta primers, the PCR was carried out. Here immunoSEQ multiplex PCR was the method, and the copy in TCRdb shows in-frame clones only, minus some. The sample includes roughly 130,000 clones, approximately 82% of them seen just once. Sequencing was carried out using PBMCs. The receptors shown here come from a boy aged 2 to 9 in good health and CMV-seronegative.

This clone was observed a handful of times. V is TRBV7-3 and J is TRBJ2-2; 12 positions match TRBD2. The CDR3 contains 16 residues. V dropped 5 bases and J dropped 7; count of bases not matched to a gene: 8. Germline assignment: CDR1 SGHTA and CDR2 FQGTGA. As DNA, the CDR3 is TGTGCCAGCAGCCTACCTGAGGGACTAGCGGGCGGGGAGCTGTTTTTT. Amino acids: CASSLPEGLAGGELFF.

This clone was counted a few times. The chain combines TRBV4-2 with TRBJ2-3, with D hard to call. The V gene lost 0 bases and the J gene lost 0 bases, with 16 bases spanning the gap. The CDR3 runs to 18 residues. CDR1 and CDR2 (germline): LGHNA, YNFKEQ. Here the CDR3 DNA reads TGTGCCAGCAGCCAAGATGCTCCGGTAAAAACTAGCACAGATACGCAGTATTTT. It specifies CASSQDAPVKTSTDTQYF.

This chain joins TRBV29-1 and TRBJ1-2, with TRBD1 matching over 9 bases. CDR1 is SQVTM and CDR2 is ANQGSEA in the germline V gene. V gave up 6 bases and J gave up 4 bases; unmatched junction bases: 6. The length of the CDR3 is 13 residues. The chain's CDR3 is CSVVGTGSYGYTF. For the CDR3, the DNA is TGCAGCGTCGTCGGGACAGGGAGCTATGGCTACACCTTC.

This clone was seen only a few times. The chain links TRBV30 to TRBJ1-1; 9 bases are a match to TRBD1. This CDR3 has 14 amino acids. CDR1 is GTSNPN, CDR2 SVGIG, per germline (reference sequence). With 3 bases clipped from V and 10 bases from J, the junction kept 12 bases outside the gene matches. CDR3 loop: CAWREPGTGSGAFF. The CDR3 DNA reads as TGTGCCTGGAGGGAACCGGGGACAGGGAGCGGAGCTTTCTTT.

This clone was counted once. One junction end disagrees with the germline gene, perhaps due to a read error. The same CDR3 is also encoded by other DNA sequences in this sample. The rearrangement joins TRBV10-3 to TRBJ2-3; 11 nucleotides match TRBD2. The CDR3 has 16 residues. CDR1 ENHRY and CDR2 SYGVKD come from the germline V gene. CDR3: CAAQGRGLAETDTQYF. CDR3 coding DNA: TGTGCCGCCCAAGGTCGGGGACTAGCGGAAACAGATACGCAATATTTT.

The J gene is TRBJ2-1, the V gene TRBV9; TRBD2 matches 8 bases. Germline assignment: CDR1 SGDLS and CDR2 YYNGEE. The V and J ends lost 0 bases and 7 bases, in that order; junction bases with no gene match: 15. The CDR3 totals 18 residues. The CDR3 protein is CASSVEARAAGAGNEQFF. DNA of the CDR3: TGTGCCAGCAGCGTAGAAGCGAGGGCAGCGGGAGCGGGGAATGAGCAGTTCTTC.

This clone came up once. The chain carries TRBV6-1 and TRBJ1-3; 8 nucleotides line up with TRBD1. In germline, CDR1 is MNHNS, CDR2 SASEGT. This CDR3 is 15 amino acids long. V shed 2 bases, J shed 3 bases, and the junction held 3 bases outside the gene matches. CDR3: CASSETDRGGNTIYF. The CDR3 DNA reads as TGTGCCAGCAGTGAAACCGACAGGGGTGGAAACACCATATATTTT.

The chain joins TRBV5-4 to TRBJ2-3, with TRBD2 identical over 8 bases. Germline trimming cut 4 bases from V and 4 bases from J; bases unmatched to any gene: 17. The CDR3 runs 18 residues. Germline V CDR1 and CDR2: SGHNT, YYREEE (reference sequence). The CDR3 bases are TGTGCCAGCAGCCCGGGGAGTGGGGGCGGGAGGTGGGCAGATACGCAGTATTTT. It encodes CASSPGSGGGRWADTQYF.

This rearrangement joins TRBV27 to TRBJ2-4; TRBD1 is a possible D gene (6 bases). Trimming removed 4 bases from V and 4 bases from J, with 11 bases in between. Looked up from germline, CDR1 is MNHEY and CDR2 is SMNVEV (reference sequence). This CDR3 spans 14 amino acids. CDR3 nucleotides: TGTGCCAGCAGTTCGGTCCAGGGGAAAAACATTCAGTACTTC. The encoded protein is CASSSVQGKNIQYF.

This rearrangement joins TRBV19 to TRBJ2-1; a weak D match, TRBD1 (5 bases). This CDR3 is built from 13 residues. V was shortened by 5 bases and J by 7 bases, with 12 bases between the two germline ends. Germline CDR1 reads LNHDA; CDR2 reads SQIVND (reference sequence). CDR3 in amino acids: CASSFSGANEQFF. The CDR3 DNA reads TGTGCCAGTAGTTTTTCTGGGGCGAATGAGCAGTTCTTC.

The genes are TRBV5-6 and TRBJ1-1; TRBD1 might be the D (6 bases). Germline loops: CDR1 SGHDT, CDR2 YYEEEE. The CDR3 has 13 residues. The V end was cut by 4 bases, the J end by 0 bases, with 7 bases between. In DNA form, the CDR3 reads TGTGCCAGCAGCCCAGGGGTGAACACTGAAGCTTTCTTT. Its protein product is CASSPGVNTEAFF.

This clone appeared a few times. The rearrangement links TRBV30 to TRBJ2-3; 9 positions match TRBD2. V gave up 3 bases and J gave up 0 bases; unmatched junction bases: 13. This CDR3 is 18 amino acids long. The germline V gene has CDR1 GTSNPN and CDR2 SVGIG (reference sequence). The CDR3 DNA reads TGTGCCTGGAGGGAGAGGACTAGCGCCCGCCCTAGCACAGATACGCAGTATTTT. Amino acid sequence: CAWRERTSARPSTDTQYF.

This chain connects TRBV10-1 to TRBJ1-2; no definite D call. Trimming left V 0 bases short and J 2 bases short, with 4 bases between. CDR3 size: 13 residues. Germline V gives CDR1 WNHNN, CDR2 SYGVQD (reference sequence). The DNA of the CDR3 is TGCGCCAGCAGTGAGTCTAAAAACTATGGCTACACCTTC. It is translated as CASSESKNYGYTF.

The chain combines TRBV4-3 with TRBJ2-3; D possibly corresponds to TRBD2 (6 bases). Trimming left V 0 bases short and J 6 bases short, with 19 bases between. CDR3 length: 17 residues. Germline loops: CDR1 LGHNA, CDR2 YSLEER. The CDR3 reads CASSQEGGAGRGDTQYF. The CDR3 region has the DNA TGCGCCAGCAGCCAAGAGGGTGGGGCGGGGAGAGGGGATACGCAGTATTTT.

Here the CDR3 reads CARMADYTDTQYF. CDR3 DNA: TGTGCCAGAATGGCAGACTACACAGATACGCAGTATTTT. The chain uses TRBV5-3 and TRBJ2-3; D might be TRBD2 (5 bases). TRBV5-3 is marked as an open reading frame, function uncertain. Trimming cost V 6 bases and J 2 bases, with 10 bases left between them. This CDR3 is 13 amino acids long.

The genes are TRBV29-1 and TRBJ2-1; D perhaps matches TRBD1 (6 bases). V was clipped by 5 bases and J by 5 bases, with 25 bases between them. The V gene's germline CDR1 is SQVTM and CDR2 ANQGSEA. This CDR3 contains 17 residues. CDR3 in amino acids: CSVLPYLQGRGDNEQFF. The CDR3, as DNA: TGCAGCGTTCTACCCTACTTACAGGGAAGAGGCGACAATGAGCAGTTCTTC.

CDR3 coding DNA: TGTGCCAGCAGCCCGAGGACAGGGGGGAATCTGAGCACTGAAGCTTTCTTT. This encodes CASSPRTGGNLSTEAFF. V gene TRBV7-9 combines with J gene TRBJ1-1; TRBD1 matches at 10 bases. The CDR3 extends over 17 amino acids. J was trimmed by 4 bases and V by 5 bases; bases with no gene match: 13. The germline CDR1 and CDR2 sequences are SEHNR and FQNEAQ (reference sequence).

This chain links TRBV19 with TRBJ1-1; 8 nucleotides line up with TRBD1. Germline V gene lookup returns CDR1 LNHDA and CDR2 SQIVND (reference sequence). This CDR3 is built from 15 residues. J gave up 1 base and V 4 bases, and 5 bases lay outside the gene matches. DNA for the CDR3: TGTGCCAGTAGTACGACCGGACAGGGGAACACTGAAGCTTTCTTT. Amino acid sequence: CASSTTGQGNTEAFF. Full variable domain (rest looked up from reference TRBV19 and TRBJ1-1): DGGITQSPKYLFRKEGQNVTLSCEQNLNHDAMYWYRQDPGQGLRLIYYSQIVNDFQKGDIAEGYSVSREKKESFPLTVTSAQKNPTAFYLCASSTTGQGNTEAFFGQGTRLTVV.